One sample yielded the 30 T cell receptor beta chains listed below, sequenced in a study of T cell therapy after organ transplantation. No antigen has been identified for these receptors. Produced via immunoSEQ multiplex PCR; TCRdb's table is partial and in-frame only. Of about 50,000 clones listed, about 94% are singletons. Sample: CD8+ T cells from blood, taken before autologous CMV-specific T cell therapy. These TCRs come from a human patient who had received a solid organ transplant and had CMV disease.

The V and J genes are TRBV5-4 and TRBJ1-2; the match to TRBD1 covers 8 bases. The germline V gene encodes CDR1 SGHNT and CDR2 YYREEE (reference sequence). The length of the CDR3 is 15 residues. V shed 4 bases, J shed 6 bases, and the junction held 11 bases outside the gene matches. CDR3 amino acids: CASSLQGGLRDGYTF. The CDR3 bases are TGTGCCAGCAGCCTACAGGGGGGTTTACGTGATGGCTACACCTTC.

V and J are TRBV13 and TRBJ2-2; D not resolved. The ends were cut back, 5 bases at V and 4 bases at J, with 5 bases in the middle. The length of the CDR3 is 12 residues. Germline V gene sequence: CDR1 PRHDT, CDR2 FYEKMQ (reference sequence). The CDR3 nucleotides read TGTGCCAGCAGCCCAAGCACCGGGGAGCTGTTTTTT. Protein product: CASSPSTGELFF. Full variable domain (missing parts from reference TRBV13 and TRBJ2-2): AAGVIQSPRHLIKEKRETATLKCYPIPRHDTVYWYQQGPGQDPQFLISFYEKMQSDKGSIPDRFSAQQFSDYHSELNMSSLELGDSALYFCASSPSTGELFFGEGSRLTVL.

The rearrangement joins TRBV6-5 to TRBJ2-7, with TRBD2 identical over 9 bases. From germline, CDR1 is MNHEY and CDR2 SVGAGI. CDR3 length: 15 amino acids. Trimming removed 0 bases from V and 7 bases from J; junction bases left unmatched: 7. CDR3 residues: CASSYSIAGAGEQYF. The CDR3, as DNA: TGTGCCAGCAGTTACTCGATAGCGGGGGCGGGAGAGCAGTACTTC.

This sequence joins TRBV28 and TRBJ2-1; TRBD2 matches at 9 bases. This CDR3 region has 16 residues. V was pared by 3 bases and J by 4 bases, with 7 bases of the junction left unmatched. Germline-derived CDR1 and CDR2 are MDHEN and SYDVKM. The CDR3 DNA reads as TGTGCCAGCAGTTTGGTGCGGGAGGGCCCTTACAATGAGCAGTTCTTC. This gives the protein CASSLVREGPYNEQFF.

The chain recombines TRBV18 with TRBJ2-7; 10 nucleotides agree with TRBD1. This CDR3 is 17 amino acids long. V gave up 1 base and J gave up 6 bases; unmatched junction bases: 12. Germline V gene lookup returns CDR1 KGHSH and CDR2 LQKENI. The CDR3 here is CASSPRTNRDRGGEQYF. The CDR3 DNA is TGTGCCAGCTCACCACGAACCAACCGGGACAGGGGAGGCGAGCAGTACTTC.

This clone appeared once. The CDR3 DNA follows: TGTGCCAGCAGCGTCGGACAAGAGACCCAGTACTTC. It specifies CASSVGQETQYF. V is TRBV9 and J is TRBJ2-5, with D hard to call. Germline V lookup: CDR1 SGDLS, CDR2 YYNGEE. This CDR3 is 12 amino acids long. Trimming removed 2 bases from V and 2 bases from J, with 4 bases in between.

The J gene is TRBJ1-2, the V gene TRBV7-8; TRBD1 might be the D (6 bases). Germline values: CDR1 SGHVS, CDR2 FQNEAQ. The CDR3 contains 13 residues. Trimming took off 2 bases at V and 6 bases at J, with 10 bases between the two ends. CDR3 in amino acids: CASSLRGYDGYTF. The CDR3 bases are TGTGCCAGCAGCTTAAGGGGGTATGATGGCTACACCTTC.

The chain's CDR3 is CASSHHPGGPNQPQHF. In DNA, the CDR3 is TGTGCCAGCAGCCATCACCCCGGCGGTCCCAATCAGCCCCAGCATTTT. The chain joins TRBV7-9 to TRBJ1-5; no clear D gene. The V end lost 5 bases, the J end lost 3 bases, and 17 bases lay between the germline ends. CDR3 length: 16 amino acids. CDR1 and CDR2 (germline): SEHNR, FQNEAQ (reference sequence).

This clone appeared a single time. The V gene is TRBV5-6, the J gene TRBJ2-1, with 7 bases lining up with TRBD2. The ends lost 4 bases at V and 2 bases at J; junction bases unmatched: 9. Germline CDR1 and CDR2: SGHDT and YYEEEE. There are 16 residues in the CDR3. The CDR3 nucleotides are TGTGCCAGCAGCCGAATGACTAGCTACCCCTACAATGAGCAGTTCTTC. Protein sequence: CASSRMTSYPYNEQFF.

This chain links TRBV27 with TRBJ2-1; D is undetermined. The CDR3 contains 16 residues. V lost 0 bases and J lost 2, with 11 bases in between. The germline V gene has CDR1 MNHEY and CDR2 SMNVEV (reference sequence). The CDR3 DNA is TGTGCCAGCAGTTTATCGAGTCCGGGTCCCTACAATGAGCAGTTCTTC. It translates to CASSLSSPGPYNEQFF.

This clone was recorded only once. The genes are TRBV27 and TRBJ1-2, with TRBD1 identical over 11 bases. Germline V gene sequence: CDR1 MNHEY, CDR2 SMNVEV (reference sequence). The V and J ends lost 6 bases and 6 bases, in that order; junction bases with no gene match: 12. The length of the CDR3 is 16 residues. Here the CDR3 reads CASRTRDRGVIDGYTF. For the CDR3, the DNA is TGTGCCAGCAGGACCCGGGACAGGGGGGTGATTGATGGCTACACCTTC.

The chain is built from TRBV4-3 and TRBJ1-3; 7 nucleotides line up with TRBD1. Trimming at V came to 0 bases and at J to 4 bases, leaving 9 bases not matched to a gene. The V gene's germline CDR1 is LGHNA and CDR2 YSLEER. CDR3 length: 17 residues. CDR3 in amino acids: CASSQDGGQSYGNTIYF. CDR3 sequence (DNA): TGCGCCAGCAGCCAAGACGGGGGACAGTCTTACGGAAACACCATATATTTT.

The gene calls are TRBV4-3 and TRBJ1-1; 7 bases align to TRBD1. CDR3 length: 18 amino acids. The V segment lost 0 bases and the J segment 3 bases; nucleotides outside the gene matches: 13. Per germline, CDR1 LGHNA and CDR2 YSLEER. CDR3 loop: CASSQDNRQGDFYTEAFF. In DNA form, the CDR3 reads TGCGCCAGCAGCCAAGATAATCGGCAGGGGGATTTTTACACTGAAGCTTTCTTT.

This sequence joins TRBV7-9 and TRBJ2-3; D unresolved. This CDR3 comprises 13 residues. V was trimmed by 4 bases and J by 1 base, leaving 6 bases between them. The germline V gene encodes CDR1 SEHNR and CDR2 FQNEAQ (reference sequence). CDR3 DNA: TGTGCCAGCAGCTCCCCGGGCACAGATACGCAGTATTTT. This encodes CASSSPGTDTQYF.

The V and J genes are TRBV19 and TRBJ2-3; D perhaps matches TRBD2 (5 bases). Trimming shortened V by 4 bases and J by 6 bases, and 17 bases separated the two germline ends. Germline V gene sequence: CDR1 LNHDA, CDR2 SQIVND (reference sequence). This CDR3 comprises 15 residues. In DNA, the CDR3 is TGTGCCAGTAGTACCAAGGTCGGGGTCCCCGATACGCAGTATTTT. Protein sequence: CASSTKVGVPDTQYF.

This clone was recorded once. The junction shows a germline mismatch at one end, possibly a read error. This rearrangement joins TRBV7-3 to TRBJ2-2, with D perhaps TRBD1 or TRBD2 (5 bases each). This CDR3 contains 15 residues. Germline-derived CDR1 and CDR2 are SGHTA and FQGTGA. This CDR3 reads CASSLTGTNSGELFF. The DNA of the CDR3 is TGTGCCAGCAGCTTAACCGGGACGAACAGCGGGGAGCTGTTTTTT. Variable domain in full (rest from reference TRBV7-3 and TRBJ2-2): GAGVSQTPSNKVTEKGKYVELRCDPISGHTALYWYRQSLGQGPEFLIYFQGTGAADDSGLPNDRFFAVRPEGSVSTLKIQRTERGDSAVYLCASSLTGTNSGELFFGEGSRLTVL.

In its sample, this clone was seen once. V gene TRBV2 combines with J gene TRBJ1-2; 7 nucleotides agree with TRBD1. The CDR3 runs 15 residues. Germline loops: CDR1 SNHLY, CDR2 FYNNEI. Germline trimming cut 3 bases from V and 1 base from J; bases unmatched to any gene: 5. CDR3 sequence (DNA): TGTGCCAGCAGTGAGCCGGGACAGAGTAACTATGGCTACACCTTC. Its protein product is CASSEPGQSNYGYTF.

This CDR3 is CASRLGQGALNEQFF. DNA for the CDR3: TGCGCCAGCAGATTAGGACAGGGGGCGCTTAATGAGCAGTTCTTC. The chain joins TRBV5-1 to TRBJ2-1; 11 bases agree with TRBD1. Germline CDR1 SGHRS, CDR2 YFSETQ. Trimming cost V 5 bases and J 7 bases; bases outside gene matches: 8. This CDR3 contains 15 residues.

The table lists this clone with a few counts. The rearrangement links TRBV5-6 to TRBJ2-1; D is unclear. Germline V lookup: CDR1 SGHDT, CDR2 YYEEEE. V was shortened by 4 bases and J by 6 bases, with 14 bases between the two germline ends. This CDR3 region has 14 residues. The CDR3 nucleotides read TGTGCCAGCAGCACGAATCGTGACCTCAATGAGCAGTTCTTC. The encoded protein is CASSTNRDLNEQFF. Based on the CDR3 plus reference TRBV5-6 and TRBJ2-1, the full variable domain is DAGVTQSPTHLIKTRGQQVTLRCSPKSGHDTVSWYQQALGQGPQFIFQYYEEEERQRGNFPDRFSGHQFPNYSSELNVNALLLGDSALYLCASSTNRDLNEQFFGPGTRLTVL.

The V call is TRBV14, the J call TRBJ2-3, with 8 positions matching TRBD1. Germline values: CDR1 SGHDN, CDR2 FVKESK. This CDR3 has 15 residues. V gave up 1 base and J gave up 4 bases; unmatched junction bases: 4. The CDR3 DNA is TGTGCCAGCAGCCAAGGACAGGGGCGCGCAGATACGCAGTATTTT. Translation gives CASSQGQGRADTQYF.

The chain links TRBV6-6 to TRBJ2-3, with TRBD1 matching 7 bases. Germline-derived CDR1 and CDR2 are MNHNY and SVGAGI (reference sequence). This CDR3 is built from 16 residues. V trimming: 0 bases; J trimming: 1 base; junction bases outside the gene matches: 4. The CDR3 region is CASSYSGGAGTDTQYF. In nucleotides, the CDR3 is TGTGCCAGCAGTTACTCAGGGGGCGCAGGCACAGATACGCAGTATTTT.

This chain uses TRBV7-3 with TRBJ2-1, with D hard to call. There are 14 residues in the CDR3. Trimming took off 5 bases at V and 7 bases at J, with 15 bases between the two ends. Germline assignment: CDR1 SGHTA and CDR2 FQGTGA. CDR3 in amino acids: CASSVTDGSNEQFF. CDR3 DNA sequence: TGTGCCAGCAGCGTGACTGACGGGTCAAATGAGCAGTTCTTC.

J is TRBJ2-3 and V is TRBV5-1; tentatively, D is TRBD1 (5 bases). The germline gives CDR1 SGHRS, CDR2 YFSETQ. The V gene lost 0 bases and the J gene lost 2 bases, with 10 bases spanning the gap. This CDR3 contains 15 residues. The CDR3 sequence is CASSLVRGLTDTQYF. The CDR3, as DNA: TGCGCCAGCAGCTTGGTAAGGGGCCTCACAGATACGCAGTATTTT.

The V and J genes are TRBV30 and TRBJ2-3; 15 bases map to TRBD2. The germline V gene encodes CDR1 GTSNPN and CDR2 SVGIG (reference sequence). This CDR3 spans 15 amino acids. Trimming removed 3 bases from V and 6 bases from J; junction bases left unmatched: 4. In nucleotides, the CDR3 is TGTGCCTGGAGACTCGGACTAGCGGGAGGGGATACGCAGTATTTT. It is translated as CAWRLGLAGGDTQYF.

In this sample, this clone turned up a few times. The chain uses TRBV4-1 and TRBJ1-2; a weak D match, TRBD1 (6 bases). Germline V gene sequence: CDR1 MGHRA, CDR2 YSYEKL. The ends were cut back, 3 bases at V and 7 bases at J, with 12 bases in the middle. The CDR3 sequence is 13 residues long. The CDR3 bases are TGCGCCAGCAGCCAGTTACAGGGTGGTGGCTACACCTTC. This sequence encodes CASSQLQGGGYTF.

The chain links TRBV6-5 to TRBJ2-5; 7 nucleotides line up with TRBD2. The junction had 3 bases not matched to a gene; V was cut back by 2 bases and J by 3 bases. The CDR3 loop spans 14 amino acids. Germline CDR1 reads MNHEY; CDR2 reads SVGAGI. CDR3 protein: CASSYGGEEETQYF. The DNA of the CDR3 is TGTGCCAGCAGTTACGGGGGGGAGGAAGAGACCCAGTACTTC.

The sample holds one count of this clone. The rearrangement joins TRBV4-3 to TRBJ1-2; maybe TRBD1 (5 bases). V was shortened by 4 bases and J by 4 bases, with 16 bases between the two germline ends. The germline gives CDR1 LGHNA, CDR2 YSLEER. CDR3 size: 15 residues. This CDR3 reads CASSPGLKGAYGYTF. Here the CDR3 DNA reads TGCGCCAGCAGCCCGGGACTCAAAGGGGCCTATGGCTACACCTTC.

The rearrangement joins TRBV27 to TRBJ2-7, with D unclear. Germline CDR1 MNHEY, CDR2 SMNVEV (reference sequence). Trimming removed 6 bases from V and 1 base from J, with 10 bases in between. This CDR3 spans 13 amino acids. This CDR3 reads CASSPTRSYEQYF. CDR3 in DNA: TGTGCCAGCAGCCCAACAAGGTCCTACGAGCAGTACTTC.

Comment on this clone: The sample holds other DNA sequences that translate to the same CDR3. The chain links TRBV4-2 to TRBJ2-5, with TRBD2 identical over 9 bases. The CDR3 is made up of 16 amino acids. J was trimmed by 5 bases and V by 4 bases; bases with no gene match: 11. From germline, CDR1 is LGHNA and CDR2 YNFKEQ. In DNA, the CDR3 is TGTGCCAGCAGCCTTTTTCGCGGGGGGGAGCAGGAGACCCAGTACTTC. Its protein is CASSLFRGGEQETQYF.

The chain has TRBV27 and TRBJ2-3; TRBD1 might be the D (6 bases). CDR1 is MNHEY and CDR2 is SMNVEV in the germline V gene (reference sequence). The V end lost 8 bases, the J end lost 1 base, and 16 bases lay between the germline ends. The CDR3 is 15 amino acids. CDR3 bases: TGTGCCAGCGGTAGGACAGTGCTGGGCACAGATACGCAGTATTTT. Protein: CASGRTVLGTDTQYF.